A single sample gave rise to the 2 T cell receptor beta chains below, sequenced in a study of patients and donors after allogeneic stem cell transplantation. TCRdb passed the RT-PCR reads through MiXCR, listing each CDR3 protein once. The sample has approximately 410,000 distinct CDR3 sequences, 16% seen once. Sequencing was carried out using blood, either unsorted or a sorted T cell fraction (not recorded which). The source is a human donor who was either an allogeneic HSCT recipient or a stem cell or donor lymphocyte infusion donor (not recorded which). It is not recorded whose cells these are; they may come from a transplant donor.

There are a few counts of this clonotype. The CDR3 protein is CASSIYRNTEAFF. The CDR3 nucleotides read TGTGCCAGCAGCATCTACAGGAACACTGAAGCTTTCTTT. The chain employs TRBV12-3 or TRBV12-4 and TRBJ1-1, with D unresolved. The CDR3 length is 13 residues. V gave up 6 bases and J gave up 1 base, with 9 bases separating them.

CDR3 protein: CASSLLAGAATDTQYF. The CDR3 DNA reads TGTGCCAGCAGCTTACTAGCGGGAGCGGCCACAGATACGCAGTATTTT. This sequence joins TRBV6-5 and TRBJ2-3, with 11 bases fitting TRBD2. Losses at the gene ends were 6 bases for V and 2 bases for J; bases not matched to a gene: 7. This CDR3 contains 16 residues. Germline CDR1 is MNHEY and CDR2 is SVGAGI.